This T cell receptor (beta chain) derives from a study of blood T cell repertoires in COVID-19. Trimming took off 7 bases at V and 3 bases at J, with 18 bases between the two ends. Germline V CDR1 and CDR2: WSHSY, SAAADI. The CDR3 covers 15 residues. Per the original data handling: It was from reference gene primer amplification that nucleated cell counts were estimated. Libraries were prepared by immunoSEQ multiplex PCR; TCRdb keeps only in-frame clonotypes and omits some of them. V and J calls and clone size are copied from that table; D and trimming were computed from the DNA. The sample holds 150,000 to 200,000 clones, roughly nine tenths seen once.

This clonotype originated in a man in his 60s with active or convalescent COVID-19. Sequenced material: peripheral blood. The rearrangement joins TRBV10-2 to TRBJ2-5; D is uncertain. CDR3 sequence: CASKVPRLGEETQYF. CDR3 nucleotides: TGCGCCAGCAAAGTACCCCGGCTAGGCGAAGAGACCCAGTACTTC.